This is a list of T cell receptor beta chains from one sample in a study of early T cells in non-severe SARS-CoV-2 infection. Via MiXCR, TCRdb re-called the 5' RACE reads, giving one row per CDR3 protein. The data hold 25,000 to 35,000 distinct CDR3 sequences, with 5% to 6.5% observed a single time. The sample comprised whole blood. These receptors all come from an adult who was a healthcare worker with PCR-confirmed SARS-CoV-2 infection or an uninfected control (not recorded which). The CDR3 runs from the conserved cysteine through the conserved F or W. A D gene is named only where the DNA matches it firmly. Some rows mark clone size as missing; the rest say once, few, many or name a class of expanded clone.

j_call: TRBJ1-1
cdr3_length: 14
v_call: TRBV11-2
clone_size: .
d_call: TRBD1
cdr3_nt: TGTGCCAGCAGCTCCGGACAGGGGCGATCTGAAGCTTTCTTT
cdr3_aa: CASSSGQGRSEAFF

j_call: TRBJ2-3
cdr3_length: 15
v_call: TRBV7-6
clone_size: .
d_call: .
cdr3_nt: TGTGCCAGCAGCTTAGGGGGAGCAATCACAGATACGCAGTATTTT
cdr3_aa: CASSLGGAITDTQYF

j_call: TRBJ1-3
cdr3_length: 14
v_call: TRBV10-2
clone_size: many
d_call: .
cdr3_nt: TGCGCCAGCAGAGGGCCAAACTCTGGAAACACCATATATTTT
cdr3_aa: CASRGPNSGNTIYF

j_call: TRBJ1-6
cdr3_length: 17
v_call: TRBV7-6
clone_size: .
d_call: .
cdr3_nt: TGTGCCAGCAGCTTAGCGTGGGGGGGCAGAAATAATTCACCCCTCCACTTT
cdr3_aa: CASSLAWGGRNNSPLHF

j_call: TRBJ1-1
cdr3_length: 11
v_call: TRBV15
clone_size: many
d_call: .
cdr3_nt: TGTGCCACCAGCAGAGCGGGGGAAGCTTTCTTT
cdr3_aa: CATSRAGEAFF

j_call: TRBJ2-7
cdr3_length: 14
v_call: TRBV2
clone_size: .
d_call: TRBD1
cdr3_nt: TGTGCCAGCAGAGTGGGACAGGGGGGATACGAGCAGTACTTC
cdr3_aa: CASRVGQGGYEQYF

j_call: TRBJ2-3
cdr3_length: 14
v_call: TRBV12-3/TRBV12-4
clone_size: many
d_call: .
cdr3_nt: TGTGCCAGCAAGCCTGGCGGGAGCACAGATACGCAGTATTTT
cdr3_aa: CASKPGGSTDTQYF

j_call: TRBJ2-7
cdr3_length: 14
v_call: TRBV5-1
clone_size: few
d_call: TRBD2
cdr3_nt: TGCGCCAGCAGCTCCCAAGCGGGATCCTACGAGCAGTACTTC
cdr3_aa: CASSSQAGSYEQYF

j_call: TRBJ2-1
cdr3_length: 15
v_call: TRBV12-2
clone_size: many
d_call: .
cdr3_nt: TGTGCAAGACGCGGCCAGGGGAGCTCCTACAATGAGCAGTTCTTC
cdr3_aa: CARRGQGSSYNEQFF

j_call: TRBJ2-1
cdr3_length: 12
v_call: TRBV29-1
clone_size: many
d_call: .
cdr3_nt: TGCAGCGTTGAGGACCGAATGAATGAGCAGTTCTTC
cdr3_aa: CSVEDRMNEQFF

j_call: TRBJ1-1
cdr3_length: 14
v_call: TRBV6-1
clone_size: many
d_call: .
cdr3_nt: TGTGCCAGCACCTTAGTAAGGGGGAACACTGAAGCTTTCTTT
cdr3_aa: CASTLVRGNTEAFF

j_call: TRBJ2-1
cdr3_length: 14
v_call: TRBV12-3/TRBV12-4
clone_size: few
d_call: .
cdr3_nt: TGTGCCAGCAGTTTGAGGGGACCCTACAATGAGCAGTTCTTC
cdr3_aa: CASSLRGPYNEQFF

j_call: TRBJ2-4
cdr3_length: 13
v_call: TRBV20-1
clone_size: few
d_call: .
cdr3_nt: TGCAGTGCGGGGAAAATAGCCAAAAACATTCAGTACTTC
cdr3_aa: CSAGKIAKNIQYF

j_call: TRBJ1-6
cdr3_length: 13
v_call: TRBV18
clone_size: few
d_call: .
cdr3_nt: TGTGCCAGCAGGGAGACTTATAATTCACCCCTCCACTTT
cdr3_aa: CASRETYNSPLHF

j_call: TRBJ2-7
cdr3_length: 13
v_call: TRBV20-1
clone_size: many
d_call: .
cdr3_nt: TGCAGTGCTGTGACTAGTGTAGGCTACGAGCAGTACTTC
cdr3_aa: CSAVTSVGYEQYF

j_call: TRBJ2-7
cdr3_length: 17
v_call: TRBV9
clone_size: few
d_call: .
cdr3_nt: TGTGCCAGCAGCCCTACCTCGTTTCGGGGGCGTTACTACGAGCAGTACTTC
cdr3_aa: CASSPTSFRGRYYEQYF

j_call: TRBJ1-1
cdr3_length: 15
v_call: TRBV16
clone_size: many
d_call: TRBD1
cdr3_nt: TGTGCCAGCAGCCAATTAGGGACAGCTAACACTGAAGCTTTCTTT
cdr3_aa: CASSQLGTANTEAFF

j_call: TRBJ2-2
cdr3_length: 15
v_call: TRBV15
clone_size: many
d_call: .
cdr3_nt: TGTGCCACCAGCAGAACGGGGGAAGTGACCGGGGAGCTGTTTTTT
cdr3_aa: CATSRTGEVTGELFF

j_call: TRBJ2-5
cdr3_length: 16
v_call: TRBV6-2/TRBV6-3
clone_size: few
d_call: TRBD1
cdr3_nt: TGTGCCAGCTCCCCGACCAGGGGGATAACCCAAGAGACCCAGTACTTC
cdr3_aa: CASSPTRGITQETQYF

j_call: TRBJ2-7
cdr3_length: 13
v_call: TRBV4-3
clone_size: few
d_call: .
cdr3_nt: TGCGCCAGCAGCCAAGATCGGGGGCGCGAGCAGTACTTC
cdr3_aa: CASSQDRGREQYF

j_call: TRBJ2-7
cdr3_length: 13
v_call: TRBV29-1
clone_size: many
d_call: .
cdr3_nt: TGCAGCGTCACAGGGACCAGCTCCTACGAGCAGTACTTC
cdr3_aa: CSVTGTSSYEQYF

j_call: TRBJ2-3
cdr3_length: 12
v_call: TRBV5-6
clone_size: many
d_call: .
cdr3_nt: TGTGCCAGCAGCTATTCCACAGATACGCAGTATTTT
cdr3_aa: CASSYSTDTQYF

j_call: TRBJ2-2
cdr3_length: 13
v_call: TRBV7-9
clone_size: .
d_call: .
cdr3_nt: TGTGCCAGCAGCTTAGTCCGTCCCGGGGAGCTGTTTTTT
cdr3_aa: CASSLVRPGELFF